This is a list of T cell receptor beta chains from one sample in a study of blood T cells in healthy people across ages. TCRdb used MiXCR to reprocess the 5' RACE reads, holding one entry per CDR3 protein. The repertoire holds around 1,000,000 distinct CDR3 sequences, with about two fifths as singletons. Material: blood. These receptors were obtained from a man in his late teens or twenties in good health. CDR3s include the opening cysteine and the closing phenylalanine or tryptophan. Each record gives: clone size, V gene, D gene, J gene, CDR3 DNA, CDR3 protein. The D gene is left open where the match is weak. Only some rows state a clone size, as once, few, many or a class for expanded clones.

>few|TRBV11-1|TRBD2|TRBJ2-1
TGTGCCAGCAGCACAACGGGACTAGCAAAGAATGAGCAGTTCTTC
CASSTTGLAKNEQFF
>few|TRBV20-1|.|TRBJ2-1
TGCAGTTCACTGGACGGAGCCTACAATGAGCAGTTCTTC
CSSLDGAYNEQFF
>once|TRBV4-3|.|TRBJ1-2
TGCGCCAGCAGCCAAGCGGAGGACCTCTATGGCTACACCTTC
CASSQAEDLYGYTF
>many|TRBV7-2|.|TRBJ2-3
TGTGCCAGCAGCTTAGCGTTGCTGGTTCGGCCAGATACGCAGTATTTT
CASSLALLVRPDTQYF
>many|TRBV27|.|TRBJ1-2
TGTGCCAGCAGTCACGCCGGGTTTGGAAGAGGAGGCTACACCTTC
CASSHAGFGRGGYTF
>.|TRBV12-3/TRBV12-4|TRBD2|TRBJ2-3
TGTGCCAGCAGTTTAGCGGGGTTAGCGGGGGATACAGATACGCAGTATTTT
CASSLAGLAGDTDTQYF
>.|TRBV13|.|TRBJ1-2
TGTGCCAGCAAGGGGGTTTTTGGCTACACCTTC
CASKGVFGYTF
>.|TRBV27|.|TRBJ1-5
TGTGCCAGCAGTCCTCAGGGACGCAATCAGCCCCAGCATTTT
CASSPQGRNQPQHF
>few|TRBV28|TRBD1|TRBJ2-7
TGTGCCAGCAGTGGGGACAGGATCTACGAGCAGTACTTC
CASSGDRIYEQYF
>few|TRBV28|.|TRBJ1-5
TGTGCCATTCAGTTTAGGGGCAATCAGCCCCAGCATTTT
CAIQFRGNQPQHF
>.|TRBV7-9|.|TRBJ2-5
TGTGCCAGCAGCTACAACGGGGGAGAGGCCCAGTACTTC
CASSYNGGEAQYF
>few|TRBV20-1|.|TRBJ2-5
TGCAGTGCTAACGAGTACCAAGAGACCCAGTACTTC
CSANEYQETQYF
>.|TRBV29-1|.|TRBJ1-3
TGCAGCGTTGATGGGGGACATCCCTCTGGAAACACCATATATTTT
CSVDGGHPSGNTIYF
>few|TRBV4-1|.|TRBJ1-1
TGCGCCGGCAGCGCTGGACCCGGAGCGAACACTGAAGCTTTCTTT
CAGSAGPGANTEAFF
>.|TRBV3-1|TRBD2|TRBJ2-4
TGTGCCAGCAGCCAAGGCGTTGCTAGCGGGGATTGGGAGCAGTACTTC
CASSQGVASGDWEQYF
>.|TRBV3-1|TRBD2|TRBJ2-1
TGTGCCAGCAGCCAAGGTGGACTAGCCCACAATGAGCAGTTCTTC
CASSQGGLAHNEQFF
>.|TRBV14|.|TRBJ2-2
TGTGCCAGCAGCAGGTGGGACACCGGGGAGCTGTTTTTT
CASSRWDTGELFF
>.|TRBV27|.|TRBJ1-5
TGTGCCAGCAGTACCATGGACAGCAATCAGCCCCAGCATTTT
CASSTMDSNQPQHF
>.|TRBV6-5|.|TRBJ2-1
TGTGCCAGCAGTTACAGCTCCAGGTTAGATGAGCAGTTCTTC
CASSYSSRLDEQFF
>.|TRBV20-1|TRBD2|TRBJ2-1
TGCAGTGCTGGCCGACTAGCGGGGGAGTACAATGAGCAGTTCTTC
CSAGRLAGEYNEQFF
>.|TRBV5-8|.|TRBJ1-4
TGTGCCAGCAGCCCGGGACAACGAAGAGAAAAACTGTTTTTT
CASSPGQRREKLFF
>few|TRBV30|.|TRBJ1-6
TGTGCCTGCAGGTTAAGCGGTTCGGGTTCACCCCTCCACTTT
CACRLSGSGSPLHF
>.|TRBV7-2|.|TRBJ1-4
TGTGCCAGCAGGGGTAACAGTTATGAAAAACTGTTTTTT
CASRGNSYEKLFF
>few|TRBV20-1|.|TRBJ2-2
TGCAGTGCTAGTCTAGCGAACACCGGGGAGCTGTTTTTT
CSASLANTGELFF
>many|TRBV4-3|.|TRBJ2-3
TGCGCCAGCAGCCCTCGCGGAGCAGATACGCAGTATTTT
CASSPRGADTQYF
>few|TRBV12-3/TRBV12-4|.|TRBJ1-2
TGTGCCAGCAGTTTAGCCCACAGTAAACCTTTCTATGGCTACACCTTC
CASSLAHSKPFYGYTF
>few|TRBV15|TRBD1|TRBJ1-1
TGTGCCACCAGCACGGACAGGGGGGGTGACACTGAAGCTTTCTTT
CATSTDRGGDTEAFF
>few|TRBV9|.|TRBJ2-4
TGTGCCAGCAGCGTGGGGGTGGCCAAAAACATTCAGTACTTC
CASSVGVAKNIQYF
>many|TRBV6-5|.|TRBJ1-6
TGTGCCAGCAGTTCCACGGGTTCACCCCTCCACTTT
CASSSTGSPLHF
>.|TRBV20-1|TRBD1|TRBJ2-3
TGCAGTGCTCCCGACAGGGGCGGAGATACGCAGTATTTT
CSAPDRGGDTQYF
>few|TRBV3-1|.|TRBJ1-2
TGTGCCAGCAGCCAAGATCGGGCAGTCTATGGCTACACCTTC
CASSQDRAVYGYTF
>few|TRBV29-1|TRBD2|TRBJ2-1
TGCAGCGTTCAGGCCGGGACTAGCGGGGAGAATGAGCAGTTCTTC
CSVQAGTSGENEQFF
>few|TRBV11-2|.|TRBJ1-2
TGTGCCAGCAGCTTCGAATTGACCGGCTACACCTTC
CASSFELTGYTF
>.|TRBV20-1|.|TRBJ1-5
TGCAGTGCTCCCGACAGTCCCAATCAGCCCCAGCATTTT
CSAPDSPNQPQHF
>.|TRBV18|.|TRBJ1-1
TGTGCCAGCTCATCCGCTGCCGGGACTGAGAACACTGAAGCTTTCTTT
CASSSAAGTENTEAFF
>.|TRBV6-5|.|TRBJ1-1
TGTACCAGCAACGCCGGCTGGGGGAACACTGAAGCTTTCTTT
CTSNAGWGNTEAFF
>.|TRBV3-1|.|TRBJ1-1
TGTGCCAGCAACCAAGATTTGGCCAGGAACACTGAAGCTTTCTTT
CASNQDLARNTEAFF
>.|TRBV6-5|.|TRBJ1-6
TGTGCCAGCAGTCGGCAGGAGGGAGGGAATTCACCCCTCCACTTT
CASSRQEGGNSPLHF
>once|TRBV6-2/TRBV6-3|.|TRBJ2-1
TGTGCCAGCAGAGGTGGGGGCGCGGCAAGAGCGCACAATGAGCAGTTCTTC
CASRGGGAARAHNEQFF
>.|TRBV12-3/TRBV12-4|.|TRBJ2-1
TGTGCCAGCAGATCGACAGGTGTCGATGAGCAGTTCTTC
CASRSTGVDEQFF
>few|TRBV20-1|TRBD1|TRBJ1-1
TGCAGTGCTACCTGCTGTTGGGACAGGGGCGACATGAACACTGAAGCTTTCTTT
CSATCCWDRGDMNTEAFF
>.|TRBV18|.|TRBJ1-5
TGTGCCAGCTCATCACCAGGGGTGTTGAGCAATCAGCCCCAGCATTTT
CASSSPGVLSNQPQHF
>few|TRBV4-3|.|TRBJ1-4
TGCGCCAGCAGCCCTCTCCCGACAGATAATGAAAAACTGTTTTTT
CASSPLPTDNEKLFF
>few|TRBV2|TRBD1|TRBJ2-1
TGTGCCAGCAGTGGGGACAGCGTCTACAATGAGCAGTTCTTC
CASSGDSVYNEQFF